This TCR beta chain derives from a study of blood T cell repertoires in COVID-19. Study background: Sites across the United States, Italy and Spain contributed samples from acute and convalescent COVID-19. Sources were T cells, B-cell-depleted T cells, or PBMCs; the material itself was cDNA or gDNA.

This CDR3 spans 16 amino acids. The V end lost 6 bases, the J end lost 1 base, and 15 bases lay between the germline ends. Per the germline V gene, CDR1 is MDHEN and CDR2 is SYDVKM. Clones were read by immunoSEQ multiplex PCR, and TCRdb kept only the in-frame ones, dropping some. Of some 220,000 clones detected, around 84% appear once; the ten largest clones hold about 3%. The sample was peripheral blood. The receptor was derived from a man in his forties or fifties who had recovered from COVID-19. The chain joins TRBV28 to TRBJ2-2, with D perhaps TRBD2 (5 bases). The CDR3 DNA sequence: TGTGCCAGCAGCCTCTTGGGAGATATGAACACCGGGGAGCTGTTTTTT. Protein product: CASSLLGDMNTGELFF.